This is a list of T cell receptor beta chains from one sample in a study of blood T cell repertoires in COVID-19. Here immunoSEQ multiplex PCR was the method, and the copy in TCRdb shows in-frame clones only, minus some. This sample carries a few hundred thousand clones, roughly 87% of them seen once, and the ten largest clones take under 1.3%. Sequenced input: PBMCs or T cells enriched from blood (not recorded which). Every receptor here comes from a woman aged 25 to 39 who had recovered from COVID-19. The CDR3 runs from the conserved cysteine through the conserved F or W. The D gene is left open where the match is weak. The size of a clone is reported for some rows only, either as once, few or many, or as a class for expanded clones.

cdr3_length: 16
v_call: TRBV3-1/TRBV3-2
j_call: TRBJ2-1
clone_size: .
d_call: .
cdr3_aa: CASSQDPGVSNNEQFF
cdr3_nt: TGTGCCAGCAGCCAAGATCCAGGGGTTTCTAACAATGAGCAGTTCTTC

cdr3_length: 17
v_call: TRBV7-2
j_call: TRBJ2-2
clone_size: .
d_call: TRBD1
cdr3_aa: CASSLGPQGANTGELFF
cdr3_nt: TGTGCCAGCAGCTTAGGCCCCCAGGGGGCGAACACCGGGGAGCTGTTTTTT

cdr3_length: 14
v_call: TRBV2
j_call: TRBJ2-5
clone_size: .
d_call: .
cdr3_aa: CASSEGWGEGTQYF
cdr3_nt: TGTGCCAGCAGTGAGGGGTGGGGAGAAGGGACCCAGTACTTC

cdr3_length: 14
v_call: TRBV10-2
j_call: TRBJ2-5
clone_size: .
d_call: TRBD2
cdr3_aa: CASSGVAGVETQYF
cdr3_nt: TGCGCCAGCAGTGGGGTAGCGGGGGTTGAGACCCAGTACTTC

cdr3_length: 16
v_call: TRBV20-1
j_call: TRBJ2-3
clone_size: .
d_call: TRBD2
cdr3_aa: CSASPPGLANTDTQYF
cdr3_nt: TGCAGTGCTAGTCCCCCGGGACTAGCAAACACAGATACGCAGTATTTT

cdr3_length: 11
v_call: TRBV11-2
j_call: TRBJ2-3
clone_size: few
d_call: .
cdr3_aa: CASSLGIGQYF
cdr3_nt: TGTGCCAGCAGCTTGGGCATTGGGCAGTATTTT

cdr3_length: 14
v_call: TRBV19
j_call: TRBJ1-1
clone_size: .
d_call: .
cdr3_aa: CASTQTGRGTEAFF
cdr3_nt: TGTGCCAGTACTCAGACAGGTCGCGGCACTGAAGCTTTCTTT

cdr3_length: 17
v_call: TRBV5-1
j_call: TRBJ2-4
clone_size: once
d_call: TRBD1
cdr3_aa: CASSSARPGQGDVIQYF
cdr3_nt: TGCGCCAGCAGCTCCGCCCGGCCGGGACAGGGAGACGTCATTCAGTACTTC

cdr3_length: 15
v_call: TRBV27
j_call: TRBJ2-1
clone_size: .
d_call: .
cdr3_aa: CASSLFAGIGNEQFF
cdr3_nt: TGTGCCAGCAGTTTATTTGCAGGGATTGGAAATGAGCAGTTCTTC

cdr3_length: 13
v_call: TRBV19
j_call: TRBJ1-2
clone_size: once
d_call: .
cdr3_aa: CASSIDGRRGYTF
cdr3_nt: TGTGCCAGTAGTATAGACGGTCGCCGTGGCTACACCTTC

cdr3_length: 14
v_call: TRBV6-5
j_call: TRBJ2-2
clone_size: .
d_call: .
cdr3_aa: CASRASTNTGELFF
cdr3_nt: TGTGCCAGCAGAGCCTCAACGAACACCGGGGAGCTGTTTTTT

cdr3_length: 14
v_call: TRBV5-6
j_call: TRBJ1-3
clone_size: .
d_call: TRBD1
cdr3_aa: CASSPIGQANTIYF
cdr3_nt: TGTGCCAGCAGCCCCATCGGACAGGCAAACACCATATATTTT

cdr3_length: 15
v_call: TRBV18
j_call: TRBJ2-5
clone_size: .
d_call: TRBD1
cdr3_aa: CASSPLQGARETQYF
cdr3_nt: TGTGCCAGCTCACCCCTCCAGGGGGCGAGGGAGACCCAGTACTTC

cdr3_length: 15
v_call: TRBV18
j_call: TRBJ1-4
clone_size: few
d_call: .
cdr3_aa: CASSPVGASNEKLFF
cdr3_nt: TGTGCCAGCTCACCAGTGGGGGCGTCTAATGAAAAACTGTTTTTT

cdr3_length: 17
v_call: TRBV28
j_call: TRBJ1-1
clone_size: once
d_call: TRBD1
cdr3_aa: CASSLSTGGVMNTEAFF
cdr3_nt: TGTGCCAGCAGTTTATCGACAGGGGGGGTTATGAACACTGAAGCTTTCTTT

cdr3_length: 17
v_call: TRBV23-1
j_call: TRBJ1-4
clone_size: .
d_call: .
cdr3_aa: CASSHLVWRGPNEKLFF
cdr3_nt: TGCGCCAGCAGTCATCTAGTCTGGAGGGGACCTAATGAAAAACTGTTTTTT

cdr3_length: 14
v_call: TRBV5-5
j_call: TRBJ1-2
clone_size: .
d_call: TRBD1
cdr3_aa: CASSLEGTGYFYTF
cdr3_nt: TGTGCCAGCAGCTTGGAGGGGACAGGTTACTTCTACACCTTC

cdr3_length: 16
v_call: TRBV28
j_call: TRBJ1-6
clone_size: .
d_call: .
cdr3_aa: CASRLDVVSYNSPLHF
cdr3_nt: TGTGCCAGCAGACTAGACGTTGTCTCCTATAATTCACCCCTCCACTTT

cdr3_length: 21
v_call: TRBV19
j_call: TRBJ2-3
clone_size: .
d_call: TRBD2
cdr3_aa: CASSATANTAGGTPSTDTQYF
cdr3_nt: TGTGCCAGTAGTGCAACCGCTAATACAGCGGGGGGGACTCCTAGCACAGATACGCAGTATTTT

cdr3_length: 16
v_call: TRBV7-2
j_call: TRBJ2-7
clone_size: .
d_call: TRBD2
cdr3_aa: CASSSTGGGPRAEQYF
cdr3_nt: TGTGCCAGCAGCTCTACCGGGGGGGGTCCGAGGGCCGAGCAGTACTTC

cdr3_length: 15
v_call: TRBV5-1
j_call: TRBJ2-2
clone_size: .
d_call: TRBD1
cdr3_aa: CASSATGSNTGELFF
cdr3_nt: TGCGCCAGCAGCGCGACAGGGTCTAACACCGGGGAGCTGTTTTTT

cdr3_length: 12
v_call: TRBV11-2
j_call: TRBJ1-5
clone_size: .
d_call: .
cdr3_aa: CASSMEGQPQHF
cdr3_nt: TGTGCCAGCAGCATGGAGGGACAGCCCCAGCATTTT

cdr3_length: 14
v_call: TRBV7-9
j_call: TRBJ2-2
clone_size: .
d_call: .
cdr3_aa: CASIRGASTGELFF
cdr3_nt: TGTGCCAGCATCCGCGGAGCCAGCACCGGGGAGCTGTTTTTT

cdr3_length: 14
v_call: TRBV2
j_call: TRBJ1-5
clone_size: .
d_call: TRBD1
cdr3_aa: CASSTGQGYQPQHF
cdr3_nt: TGTGCCAGCAGTACCGGACAGGGCTATCAGCCCCAGCATTTT

cdr3_length: 14
v_call: TRBV24-1
j_call: TRBJ2-2
clone_size: once
d_call: TRBD2
cdr3_aa: CATRGLSGTGELFF
cdr3_nt: TGTGCCACCAGGGGACTTAGCGGGACCGGGGAGCTGTTTTTT

cdr3_length: 14
v_call: TRBV28
j_call: TRBJ2-1
clone_size: .
d_call: TRBD1
cdr3_aa: CASRQGATYNEQFF
cdr3_nt: TGTGCCAGCAGACAGGGGGCAACCTACAATGAGCAGTTCTTC

cdr3_length: 13
v_call: TRBV6-2/TRBV6-3
j_call: TRBJ2-7
clone_size: few
d_call: .
cdr3_aa: CASSNAGAYEQYF
cdr3_nt: TGTGCCAGCAGTAACGCAGGGGCCTACGAGCAGTACTTC

cdr3_length: 17
v_call: TRBV3-1/TRBV3-2
j_call: TRBJ2-1
clone_size: once
d_call: TRBD2
cdr3_aa: CASSQASGGFSYNEQFF
cdr3_nt: TGTGCCAGCAGCCAAGCGAGCGGGGGTTTCTCCTACAATGAGCAGTTCTTC

cdr3_length: 15
v_call: TRBV7-8
j_call: TRBJ1-1
clone_size: .
d_call: TRBD1
cdr3_aa: CASSSTGGRDTEAFF
cdr3_nt: TGTGCCAGCAGCTCGACAGGGGGCAGGGACACTGAAGCTTTCTTT

cdr3_length: 16
v_call: TRBV30
j_call: TRBJ1-6
clone_size: .
d_call: TRBD1
cdr3_aa: CAWTKAQGAGNSPLHF
cdr3_nt: TGTGCCTGGACAAAAGCCCAGGGGGCTGGAAATTCACCCCTCCACTTT

cdr3_length: 19
v_call: TRBV28
j_call: TRBJ1-1
clone_size: .
d_call: TRBD1
cdr3_aa: CASSSTKGQREKKYTEAFF
cdr3_nt: TGTGCCAGCAGTTCGACGAAGGGACAGAGGGAAAAAAAGTACACTGAAGCTTTCTTT

cdr3_length: 14
v_call: TRBV10-1
j_call: TRBJ1-1
clone_size: .
d_call: .
cdr3_aa: CASSAEGDGREAFF
cdr3_nt: TGCGCCAGCAGTGCTGAAGGGGATGGTCGGGAAGCTTTCTTT

cdr3_length: 17
v_call: TRBV27
j_call: TRBJ1-2
clone_size: .
d_call: .
cdr3_aa: CASTSSRAGETNYGYTF
cdr3_nt: TGTGCCAGCACCTCCTCCCGGGCAGGGGAAACCAACTATGGCTACACCTTC

cdr3_length: 13
v_call: TRBV27
j_call: TRBJ2-7
clone_size: .
d_call: .
cdr3_aa: CASSERRAYEQYF
cdr3_nt: TGTGCCAGCAGTGAACGCCGGGCCTACGAGCAGTACTTC

cdr3_length: 15
v_call: TRBV9
j_call: TRBJ2-3
clone_size: .
d_call: .
cdr3_aa: CASSVAQGGTDTQYF
cdr3_nt: TGTGCCAGCAGCGTAGCACAGGGGGGGACAGATACGCAGTATTTT

cdr3_length: 16
v_call: TRBV14
j_call: TRBJ1-2
clone_size: .
d_call: .
cdr3_aa: CASSLGGGVSNYGYTF
cdr3_nt: TGTGCCAGCAGTCTCGGAGGAGGGGTATCAAACTATGGCTACACCTTC

cdr3_length: 11
v_call: TRBV2
j_call: TRBJ1-2
clone_size: .
d_call: .
cdr3_aa: CASSLGSGYTF
cdr3_nt: TGTGCCAGCAGCCTAGGTAGCGGCTACACCTTC

cdr3_length: 14
v_call: TRBV28
j_call: TRBJ1-4
clone_size: .
d_call: .
cdr3_aa: CASSSGATNEKLFF
cdr3_nt: TGTGCCAGCAGTTCAGGGGCGACTAATGAAAAACTGTTTTTT

cdr3_length: 13
v_call: TRBV2
j_call: TRBJ1-1
clone_size: .
d_call: .
cdr3_aa: CASDREGTPEAFF
cdr3_nt: TGTGCCAGCGACCGGGAGGGCACCCCTGAAGCTTTCTTT

cdr3_length: 15
v_call: TRBV6-5
j_call: TRBJ1-3
clone_size: .
d_call: TRBD1
cdr3_aa: CASTATGGSGNTIYF
cdr3_nt: TGTGCCAGCACCGCAACAGGGGGCTCTGGAAACACCATATATTTT

cdr3_length: 15
v_call: TRBV4-1
j_call: TRBJ1-2
clone_size: .
d_call: TRBD1
cdr3_aa: CASSRSGTANYGYTF
cdr3_nt: TGCGCCAGCAGCCGATCCGGGACAGCTAACTATGGCTACACCTTC

cdr3_length: 19
v_call: TRBV7-2
j_call: TRBJ2-7
clone_size: .
d_call: .
cdr3_aa: CASSSRGGPGGWVAYEQYF
cdr3_nt: TGTGCCAGCAGCTCCCGAGGGGGTCCTGGGGGATGGGTGGCCTACGAGCAGTACTTC

cdr3_length: 15
v_call: TRBV7-2
j_call: TRBJ2-1
clone_size: once
d_call: .
cdr3_aa: CASSLVQGTYNEQFF
cdr3_nt: TGTGCCAGCAGCTTAGTACAGGGAACCTACAATGAGCAGTTCTTC

cdr3_length: 13
v_call: TRBV7-2
j_call: TRBJ2-1
clone_size: .
d_call: .
cdr3_aa: CASSLVGGNEQFF
cdr3_nt: TGTGCCAGCAGCTTAGTGGGGGGCAATGAGCAGTTCTTC

cdr3_length: 13
v_call: TRBV2
j_call: TRBJ2-3
clone_size: .
d_call: TRBD1
cdr3_aa: CASSQQGTDTQYF
cdr3_nt: TGTGCCAGCAGCCAACAGGGGACAGATACGCAGTATTTT